One sample yielded the 4 T cell receptor beta chains listed below, sequenced in a study of blood T cells in healthy people across ages. A second PCR, run for roughly 7 to 12 cycles, used a sample-barcoded 5' primer plus a J-beta primer mix. TCRdb re-analysed the 5' RACE reads in MiXCR, keeping a single row per CDR3 protein. Of roughly 1.7 million distinct CDR3 sequences in the sample, about 35% were seen once. Input material: blood. Receptors originate from a woman in her 30s in good health.

In this sample, this clonotype turned up once. This chain joins TRBV7-9 and TRBJ1-2; possibly TRBD1 for D (6 bases). The V end was cut by 5 bases, the J end by 7 bases, with 23 bases between. The germline V gene has CDR1 SEHNR and CDR2 FQNEAQ (reference sequence). The length of the CDR3 is 16 residues. CDR3 residues: CASSPTATGQIIGYTF. The DNA for the CDR3 is TGTGCCAGCAGCCCAACGGCGACAGGCCAAATTATTGGCTACACCTTC.

The chain joins TRBV5-6 to TRBJ2-3, with D uncertain. The germline V gene encodes CDR1 SGHDT and CDR2 YYEEEE. Between the trimmed V and J ends, which lost 4 bases and 4 bases, there was a span of 16 bases. This CDR3 has 15 residues. CDR3 in DNA: TGTGCCAGCAGCAACAGACCAGATCTCGCAGATACGCAGTATTTT. It specifies CASSNRPDLADTQYF.

The chain is built from TRBV28 and TRBJ1-6; maybe TRBD1 (6 bases). With 7 bases removed from V and 7 bases from J, the gap between germline ends came to 11 bases. The V gene's germline CDR1 is MDHEN and CDR2 SYDVKM. There are 13 residues in the CDR3. The CDR3 sequence: CASIGGGNSPLHF. CDR3 DNA: TGTGCCAGCATCGGAGGGGGAAATTCACCCCTCCACTTT.

This clonotype showed up just a few times. The V gene is TRBV27, the J gene TRBJ2-1; D tentatively fits TRBD1 or TRBD2 (5 bases each). The CDR3 extends over 16 amino acids. V gave up 2 bases and J gave up 2 bases, with 13 bases separating them. Germline V gives CDR1 MNHEY, CDR2 SMNVEV (reference sequence). The CDR3 reads CASSLGGRRTYNEQFF. As DNA, the CDR3 is TGTGCCAGCAGTTTAGGGGGTCGTAGGACCTACAATGAGCAGTTCTTC.